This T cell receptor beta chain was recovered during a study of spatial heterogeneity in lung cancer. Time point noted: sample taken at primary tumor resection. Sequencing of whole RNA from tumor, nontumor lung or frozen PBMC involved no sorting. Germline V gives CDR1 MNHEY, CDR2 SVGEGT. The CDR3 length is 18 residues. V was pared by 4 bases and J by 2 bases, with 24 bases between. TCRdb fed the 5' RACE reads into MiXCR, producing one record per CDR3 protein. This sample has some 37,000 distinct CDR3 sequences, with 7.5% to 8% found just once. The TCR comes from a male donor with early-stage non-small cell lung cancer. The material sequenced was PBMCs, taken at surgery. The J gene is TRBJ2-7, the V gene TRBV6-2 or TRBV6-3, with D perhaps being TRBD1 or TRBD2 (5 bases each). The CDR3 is CASSSYDRDGLITYEQYF. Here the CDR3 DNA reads TGTGCCAGCAGTTCCTACGACCGGGACGGACTGATAACCTACGAGCAGTACTTC.